This TCR beta chain stems from a study of T-cell reconstitution after alpha-beta-depleted transplantation in children. A note on this clonotype: Its cognate antigen is unknown.

In germline, CDR1 is ENHRY, CDR2 SYGVKD. The CDR3 length is 10 residues. V dropped 7 bases and J dropped 10 bases, with 9 bases sitting between them. Study results and limitations: A year post-transplant, T-cell counts and diversity derived mostly from newly produced T cells. Reportedly, alpha-beta T cells present about two months post-transplant originated from several hundred expanded clones of graft origin.

During its preparation, the TCRbeta library received unique molecular identifiers. In TCRdb, the PCR reads were re-called with MiXCR into one record per CDR3 protein. The sample yields 580,000 or so distinct CDR3 sequences, roughly 24% seen once. The chain links TRBV10-3 to TRBJ2-3; D remains ambiguous. Here the sequenced sample was PBMCs, mostly from graft donor cells, taken 360 days after TCRalphabeta/CD19-depleted stem cell transplant. The clonotype originates from a boy in the first two years of life who had a stem cell transplant for acute myeloid leukemia, so the T cells may come from the graft donor. In nucleotides, the CDR3 is TGTGCCATCAACGACTCCCCGCAGTATTTT. This codes for CAINDSPQYF.